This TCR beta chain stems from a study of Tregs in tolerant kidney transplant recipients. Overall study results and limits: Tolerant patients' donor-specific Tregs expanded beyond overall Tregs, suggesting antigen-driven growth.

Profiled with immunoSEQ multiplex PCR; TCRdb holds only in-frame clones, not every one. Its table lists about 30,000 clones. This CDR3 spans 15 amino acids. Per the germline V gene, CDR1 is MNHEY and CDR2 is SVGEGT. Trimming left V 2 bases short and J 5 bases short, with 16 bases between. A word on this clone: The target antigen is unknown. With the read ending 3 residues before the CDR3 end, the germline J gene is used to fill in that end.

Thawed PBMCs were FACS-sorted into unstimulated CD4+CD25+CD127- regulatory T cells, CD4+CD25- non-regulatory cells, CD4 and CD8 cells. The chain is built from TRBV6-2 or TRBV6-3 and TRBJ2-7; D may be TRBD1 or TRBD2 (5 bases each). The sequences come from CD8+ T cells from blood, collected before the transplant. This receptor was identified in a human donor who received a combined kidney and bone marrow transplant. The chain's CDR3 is CASSYGPTEGDEQYF. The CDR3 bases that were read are TGTGCCAGCAGTTACGGTCCGACAGAGGGTGACGAG.